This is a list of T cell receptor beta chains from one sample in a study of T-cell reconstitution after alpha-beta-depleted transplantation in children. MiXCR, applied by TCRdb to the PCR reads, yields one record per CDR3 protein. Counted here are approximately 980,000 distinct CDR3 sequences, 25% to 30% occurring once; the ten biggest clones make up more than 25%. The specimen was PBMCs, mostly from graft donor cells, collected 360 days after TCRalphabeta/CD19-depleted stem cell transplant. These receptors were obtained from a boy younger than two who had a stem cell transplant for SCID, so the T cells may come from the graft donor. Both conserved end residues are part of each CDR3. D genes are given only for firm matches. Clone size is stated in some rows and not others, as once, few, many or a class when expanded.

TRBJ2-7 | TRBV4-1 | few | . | TGCGCCAGCAGCCAAGATTTCCAGGGAAGTAGCCGATACGAGCAGTACTTC | CASSQDFQGSSRYEQYF
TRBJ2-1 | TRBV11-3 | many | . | TGTGCCAGCAGCTTAGATCGGAACAATGAGCAGTTCTTC | CASSLDRNNEQFF
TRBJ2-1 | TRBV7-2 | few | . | TGTGCCAGCAGCCTGGGGGGTTCAACAACCTACAATGAGCAGTTCTTC | CASSLGGSTTYNEQFF
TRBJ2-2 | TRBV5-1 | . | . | TGCGCCAGCAGCCGTCCAATCACCGGGGAGCTGTTTTTT | CASSRPITGELFF
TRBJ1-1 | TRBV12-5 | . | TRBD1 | TGTGCTAGTGGTTTGGTACGACAGGGCGGTTCCATGAACACTGAAGCTTTCTTT | CASGLVRQGGSMNTEAFF
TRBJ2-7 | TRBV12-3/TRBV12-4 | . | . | TGTGCCAGCAGTTTACATGGGACCGGGGTTGTTGAGCAGTACTTC | CASSLHGTGVVEQYF
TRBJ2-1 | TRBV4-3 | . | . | TGCGCCAGCAGCCAAGGGGCGGGCGGGGTTTACAATGAGCAGTTCTTC | CASSQGAGGVYNEQFF
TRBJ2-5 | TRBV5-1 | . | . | TGCGCCAGCAGCTTTGGTTCAGGGTTCCAAGAGACCCAGTACTTC | CASSFGSGFQETQYF
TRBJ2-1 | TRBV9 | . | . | TGTGCCAGCAGCCCCTTCCCCCAGCCGTACAATGAGCAGTTCTTC | CASSPFPQPYNEQFF
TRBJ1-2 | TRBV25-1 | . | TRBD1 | TGTGCCAGCAGTGACTACGGACAGGGGTTCGGCTATGGCTACACCTTC | CASSDYGQGFGYGYTF
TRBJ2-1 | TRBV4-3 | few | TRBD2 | TGCGCCAGCAGCCAAGATTTTCGCGGGGGGGCTAGAGACAATGAGCAGTTCTTC | CASSQDFRGGARDNEQFF
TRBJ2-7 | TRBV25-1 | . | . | TGTGCCAGCAGGGAAGGGGGGCTCGGGGCCTACGAGCAGTACTTC | CASREGGLGAYEQYF
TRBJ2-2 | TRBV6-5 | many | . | TGTGCCAGCAGTTACTCGGGCGGGAACACCGGGGAGCTGTTTTTT | CASSYSGGNTGELFF
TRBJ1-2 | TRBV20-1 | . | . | TGCAGTGCTAGAGATATAGAAGGCTATGGCTACACCTTC | CSARDIEGYGYTF
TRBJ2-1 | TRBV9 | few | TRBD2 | TGTGCCAGCAGCGTAATCCCGGGACTAGCGCTGAATGAGCAGTTCTTC | CASSVIPGLALNEQFF
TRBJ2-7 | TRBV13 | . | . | TGTGCCAGCAGCTCCCCGGGACAAGCGTGGGGACCCTCCTACGAGCAGTACTTC | CASSSPGQAWGPSYEQYF
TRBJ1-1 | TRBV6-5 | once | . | TGTGCCAGCAGTTTCCCGGGAGAGGGCCACACTGAAGCTTTCTTT | CASSFPGEGHTEAFF
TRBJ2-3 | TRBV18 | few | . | TGTGCCACGAAGGGGGCGCAGGGCGAAACGGGGGCAGATACGCAGTATTTT | CATKGAQGETGADTQYF
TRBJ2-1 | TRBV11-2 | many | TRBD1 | TGTGCCAGCAGCTCTGACAGGGGCAATGAGCAGTTCTTC | CASSSDRGNEQFF
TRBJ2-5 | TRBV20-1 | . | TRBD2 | TGCAGTGCTAGGGCCGGGGGGGGCGGAGAGACCCAGTACTTC | CSARAGGGGETQYF
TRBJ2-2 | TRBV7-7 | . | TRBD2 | TGTGCCAGCAGCGGTAGCGGGGGAGTAGCCGGGGAGCTGTTTTTT | CASSGSGGVAGELFF
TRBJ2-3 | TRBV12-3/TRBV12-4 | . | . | TGTGCCAGCAGCCCCCCGGGGGGCGGGGATACGCAGTATTTT | CASSPPGGGDTQYF
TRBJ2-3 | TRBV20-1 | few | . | TGCAGTGCTGCAGGGGCTAGCACAGATACGCAGTATTTT | CSAAGASTDTQYF
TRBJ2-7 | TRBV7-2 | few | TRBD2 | TGTGCCAGCAGCTTAGGCTCGCTAGCGGGGGGGAGGGAGCAGTACTTC | CASSLGSLAGGREQYF
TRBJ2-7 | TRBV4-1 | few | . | TGCGCCAGCAGCCCAACCATCTGGAGCTCCTACGAGCAGTACTTC | CASSPTIWSSYEQYF
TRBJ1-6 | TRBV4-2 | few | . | TGTGCCAGCAGCCAAAGAACAGGGAGATGGAATTCACCCCTCCACTTT | CASSQRTGRWNSPLHF
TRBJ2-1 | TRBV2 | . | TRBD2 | TGTGCCAGCAGACGGCGGGGGGGCCTTCTCGATAACAATGAGCAGTTCTTC | CASRRRGGLLDNNEQFF
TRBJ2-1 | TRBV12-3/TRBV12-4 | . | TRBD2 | TGTGCCAGCAGTTTTAAAGGGACTAGCGGGGCGAGGCAGTTCTTC | CASSFKGTSGARQFF
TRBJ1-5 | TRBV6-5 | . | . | TGTGCCAGCAGTTCTCGACAGTACAATCAGCCCCAGCATTTT | CASSSRQYNQPQHF